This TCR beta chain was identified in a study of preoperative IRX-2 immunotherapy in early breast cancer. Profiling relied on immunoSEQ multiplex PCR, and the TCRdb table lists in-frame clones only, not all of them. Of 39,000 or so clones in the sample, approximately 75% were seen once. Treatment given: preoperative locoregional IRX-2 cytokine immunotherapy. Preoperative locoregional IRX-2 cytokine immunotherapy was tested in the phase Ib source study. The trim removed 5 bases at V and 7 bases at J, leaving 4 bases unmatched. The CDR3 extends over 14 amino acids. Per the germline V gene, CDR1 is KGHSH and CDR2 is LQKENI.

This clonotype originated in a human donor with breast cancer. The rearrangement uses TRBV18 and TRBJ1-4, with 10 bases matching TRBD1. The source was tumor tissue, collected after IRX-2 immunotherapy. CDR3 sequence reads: CASSSRQGAEKLFF. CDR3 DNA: TGTGCCAGCTCATCACGACAGGGGGCTGAAAAACTGTTTTTT.